In its sample, the clone carrying this TCR beta chain was seen once. Its antigen remains unknown. Germline V lookup: CDR1 MNHEY, CDR2 SVGAGI. This CDR3 is 14 amino acids long. V gave up 2 bases and J gave up 6 bases, with 11 bases separating them. This entry belongs to a study of shared clonotypes between healthy human individuals. Study in general: The plates for each donor numbered three CD4 naive, three CD4 memory, two CD8 naive and one CD8 memory.

TCRdb's copy holds only in-frame clones and misses some; the assay was immunoSEQ multiplex PCR. The sample lists fewer than 400,000 clones, 74% occurring once. Overall study results and limits: Represented diversity (both genetic and exposure-history) was limited by the small number of donors.

This chain joins TRBV6-5 and TRBJ2-1; maybe TRBD2 (6 bases). The TCR sequence derives from a man aged 30 to 39 in good health. Material for sequencing was memory CD4+ T cells sorted from blood. The subset was: CD45RA-negative fraction. CDR3 nucleotides: TGTGCCAGCAGTTACGAGGGACTCGCCAATGAGCAGTTCTTC. It is translated as CASSYEGLANEQFF.